The clone carrying this T cell receptor (beta chain) was seen repeatedly, ten times or more. Its target is unknown. The sample comes from a study of T cells in Graves' hyperthyroidism and ophthalmopathy. V was pared by 0 bases and J by 3 bases, with 11 bases between. Germline V gene data show CDR1 as DFQATT and CDR2 as SNEGSKA (reference sequence). This CDR3 region has 14 residues. TCR beta CDR3 sequences were amplified from RNA transcripts. A first-round RT-PCR of the TCR CDR3 used the HTBI primer set. MiXCR, applied by TCRdb to the multiplex PCR reads, yields one record per CDR3 protein. The sample includes roughly 500,000 distinct CDR3 sequences, approximately 44% of them seen just once. General observations from the study: Expanded thyroid clonotypes (above 0.001) were mostly also found in blood.

The TCR sequence derives from an adult woman with Graves' disease, either hyperthyroidism or ophthalmopathy (not recorded which). This chain links TRBV20-1 with TRBJ1-1; TRBD1 might be the D (5 bases). The sequencing input was peripheral blood or thyroid tissue (not recorded which). The CDR3 protein is CSARDWGGYTEAFF. CDR3 DNA sequence: TGCAGTGCTAGAGATTGGGGGGGGTACACTGAAGCTTTCTTT.